This section outlines one TCR beta chain sequence together with its context. In the PCR, 60 Vbeta and 13 Jbeta primers were used. The protocol was immunoSEQ multiplex PCR, while the TCRdb copy is restricted to in-frame clones and leaves out a portion. The data contain around 130,000 clones, approximately 85% of them seen just once; the ten biggest clones take up under 2%. V lost 1 base and J lost 3; bases outside the gene matches: 1. The CDR3 totals 15 residues. The germline gives CDR1 LNHNV, CDR2 YYDKDF (reference sequence). The data derive from a study of cytomegalovirus exposure and HLA in healthy donors.

This receptor was obtained from a boy aged 5-17 years in good health and CMV-seronegative. Material: PBMCs. This chain uses TRBV15 with TRBJ2-7; 12 nucleotides line up with TRBD2. The CDR3 DNA follows: TGTGCCACCAGCAGAGGGACTAGCGGGGTCTACGAGCAGTACTTC. Protein product: CATSRGTSGVYEQYF.